The 29 T cell receptor beta chains given below trace back to one sample, sequenced in a study of cytomegalovirus exposure and HLA in healthy donors. A multiplex PCR was run with 60 Vbeta primers and 13 Jbeta primers. Assay: immunoSEQ multiplex PCR; the TCRdb copy retains only in-frame clones and omits some. Of about 110,000 clones listed, 60% to 80% are singletons. The specimen sequenced was PBMCs. The receptors originated from a female donor in good health and CMV-seronegative.

The chain employs TRBV7-8 and TRBJ2-5; D is perhaps TRBD2 (6 bases). V was cut by 5 bases and J by 11 bases, with 27 bases left in between. Looked up from germline, CDR1 is SGHVS and CDR2 is FQNEAQ. This CDR3 contains 16 residues. This CDR3 is CASSQRGGTEAGEQYF. DNA of the CDR3: TGTGCCAGCAGCCAGAGAGGAGGGACTGAGGCGGGTGAGCAGTACTTC.

The V call is TRBV7-2, the J call TRBJ1-1, with 9 bases lining up with TRBD1. CDR1 SGHTA and CDR2 FQGNSA come from the germline V gene. The J segment lost 4 bases and the V segment lost 2 bases, leaving 2 bases of the junction unmatched. The CDR3 covers 14 residues. Here the CDR3 reads CASSLQTGGTEAFF. The DNA for the CDR3 is TGTGCCAGCAGCTTACAGACAGGGGGCACTGAAGCTTTCTTT.

This clone was seen just once. The chain uses TRBV7-6 and TRBJ2-1; 10 nucleotides align to TRBD2. The V segment lost 5 bases and the J segment 5 bases; nucleotides outside the gene matches: 9. CDR1 is SGHVS and CDR2 is FNYEAQ in the germline V gene. The CDR3 extends over 16 amino acids. CDR3 DNA sequence: TGTGCCAGCAGCCCGACGGGGACTAGCGCCAACAATGAGCAGTTCTTC. Its translation is CASSPTGTSANNEQFF.

V and J are TRBV5-1 and TRBJ2-7; TRBD1 matches 8 bases. V lost 2 bases and J lost 4; bases outside the gene matches: 8. The CDR3 totals 15 residues. The V gene's germline CDR1 is SGHRS and CDR2 YFSETQ. The CDR3 protein is CASSLKTGTGYEQYF. The CDR3 bases are TGCGCCAGCAGCTTAAAAACCGGGACAGGTTACGAGCAGTACTTC.

In the case of this clone: Other DNA sequences from this sample encode an identical CDR3 as well. V usage is TRBV2 and J usage is TRBJ1-1; D gene uncertain. The CDR3 is made up of 16 amino acids. Germline-derived CDR1 and CDR2 are SNHLY and FYNNEI. V lost 6 bases and J lost 0, with 17 bases in between. CDR3 sequence: CASSEVGAILNTEAFF. In DNA form, the CDR3 reads TGTGCCAGCAGCGAGGTAGGAGCCATATTGAACACTGAAGCTTTCTTT. The whole variable domain, filled in from reference TRBV2 and TRBJ1-1, reads EPEVTQTPSHQVTQMGQEVILRCVPISNHLYFYWYRQILGQKVEFLVSFYNNEISEKSEIFDDQFSVERPDGSNFTLKIRSTKLEDSAMYFCASSEVGAILNTEAFFGQGTRLTVV.

The chain has TRBV13 and TRBJ2-5, with 11 bases that match TRBD2. CDR1 is PRHDT and CDR2 is FYEKMQ in the germline V gene (reference sequence). This CDR3 comprises 14 residues. With V trimmed by 6 bases and J by 5 bases, 5 bases remained unmatched. The DNA for the CDR3 is TGTGCCAGCAGGCTAGCGGGAGGTATGGAGACCCAGTACTTC. It specifies CASRLAGGMETQYF.

This clone was observed a single time. Mismatch with germline at one junction end may stem from a read error. This rearrangement joins TRBV7-7 to TRBJ2-5; 7 bases map to TRBD1. CDR3 length: 19 amino acids. Per germline, CDR1 SSHAT and CDR2 FNYEAQ (reference sequence). CDR3 nucleotides: TGTGCTAGCAGCCGTTCGCACCTTACACAGGGGCTGAATAGAGAGACCCAGTACTTC. As protein: CASSRSHLTQGLNRETQYF.

In its sample, this clone was seen a few times. The CDR3 DNA sequence: TGCAGCGTCGGACAGGACTACAACACTGAAGCTTTCTTT. Protein: CSVGQDYNTEAFF. The chain has TRBV29-1 and TRBJ1-1; 7 bases are shared with TRBD1. The CDR3 sequence is 13 residues long. Germline trimming cut 6 bases from V and 2 bases from J; bases unmatched to any gene: 6. In germline, CDR1 is SQVTM, CDR2 ANQGSEA.

The chain joins TRBV27 to TRBJ2-3; 7 positions match TRBD1. After removal of 7 bases from V and 2 bases from J, the junction contained 9 bases not matched to a gene. This CDR3 contains 15 residues. The germline CDR1 and CDR2 sequences are MNHEY and SMNVEV (reference sequence). CDR3 nucleotide sequence: TGTGCCAGCACTGCGACAGGGCGGAACACAGATACGCAGTATTTT. Its translation is CASTATGRNTDTQYF.

This sequence joins TRBV19 and TRBJ2-2; a weak D match, TRBD2 (7 bases). Per the germline V gene, CDR1 is LNHDA and CDR2 is SQIVND (reference sequence). CDR3 length: 16 residues. The V end lost 6 bases, the J end lost 2 bases, and 16 bases lay between the germline ends. CDR3 bases: TGTGCCAGTAGGGGGGGGCGCGAGACCAACACCGGGGAGCTGTTTTTT. Translated: CASRGGRETNTGELFF.

V gene TRBV7-9 combines with J gene TRBJ2-5, with 7 bases identical to TRBD1. CDR1 is SEHNR and CDR2 is FQNEAQ in the germline V gene (reference sequence). The CDR3 runs to 13 residues. The V gene end was trimmed by 6 bases and the J gene end by 5 bases; junction bases not matched to a gene: 6. The CDR3 DNA reads TGTGCCAGCAGACAGACAGGGTGGGAGACCCAGTACTTC. Translating gives CASRQTGWETQYF. The whole variable domain, filled in from reference TRBV7-9 and TRBJ2-5, reads DTGVSQNPRHKITKRGQNVTFRCDPISEHNRLYWYRQTLGQGPEFLTYFQNEAQLEKSRLLSDRFSAERPKGSFSTLEIQRTEQGDSAMYLCASRQTGWETQYFGPGTRLLVL.

This clone occurred a few times. The junction differs from germline at one of its ends, possibly a read error. This sequence joins TRBV4-1 and TRBJ2-7; a possible D gene is TRBD2 (6 bases). Germline values: CDR1 MGHRA, CDR2 YSYEKL. The CDR3 is 16 residues long. The chain's CDR3 is CASSQDGRDGLYEQYF. In nucleotides, the CDR3 is TGCGCCAGCAGTCAAGATGGGCGGGATGGGCTCTACGAGCAGTACTTC.

This clone was observed a few times. The rearrangement links TRBV10-3 to TRBJ2-1; possible D gene TRBD1, 7 bases. The germline gives CDR1 ENHRY, CDR2 SYGVKD. The CDR3 runs to 15 residues. V was shortened by 6 bases and J by 1 base, with 13 bases between the two germline ends. CDR3 DNA: TGTGCCATCAGGGGCGGGACAGAATCCTACAATGAGCAGTTCTTC. Protein sequence: CAIRGGTESYNEQFF.

J is TRBJ2-4 and V is TRBV4-2, with D hard to call. Trimming shortened V by 2 bases and J by 1 base, and 9 bases separated the two germline ends. Germline V gives CDR1 LGHNA, CDR2 YNFKEQ. The CDR3 consists of 15 residues. CDR3 bases: TGTGCCAGCAGCCAAACGGCGGCGGCCAAAAACATTCAGTACTTC. Translated: CASSQTAAAKNIQYF.

The CDR3 reads CATNTAGAGNEQFF. CDR3 nucleotides: TGTGCCACCAACACTGCGGGAGCAGGTAATGAGCAGTTCTTC. The J gene is TRBJ2-1, the V gene TRBV28, with 7 bases that match TRBD2. The V gene's germline CDR1 is MDHEN and CDR2 SYDVKM. Trimming removed 10 bases from V and 7 bases from J; junction bases left unmatched: 13. The CDR3 is made up of 14 amino acids.

The sample holds a few counts of this clone. The chain couples TRBV19 to TRBJ1-1; D not resolved. Trimming took 1 base from V and 1 from J, leaving 10 bases between them. Germline CDR1 is LNHDA and CDR2 is SQIVND (reference sequence). CDR3 length: 15 amino acids. CDR3 loop: CASSIGGAWNTEAFF. The DNA for the CDR3 is TGTGCCAGTAGTATAGGGGGAGCTTGGAACACTGAAGCTTTCTTT.

This clone was recorded only once. The gene calls are TRBV21-1 and TRBJ1-1; TRBD1, the D gene given by the table, was not confirmed from the DNA. TRBV21-1 is designated a pseudogene. The CDR3 totals 15 residues. The CDR3 bases are TGTGCCAGCAGCCCCCGTTCGGACACGCACACTGAAGCTTTCTTT. This gives the protein CASSPRSDTHTEAFF.

CDR3 sequence: CASSRSGGMTGELFF. The CDR3 DNA sequence: TGTGCCAGCAGTCGCAGCGGGGGGATGACCGGGGAGCTGTTTTTT. The chain combines TRBV5-4 with TRBJ2-2, with 9 bases that match TRBD2. This CDR3 is built from 15 residues. The trim removed 5 bases at V and 5 bases at J, leaving 7 bases unmatched. Germline values: CDR1 SGHNT, CDR2 YYREEE (reference sequence).

The chain carries TRBV19 and TRBJ1-1, with 12 bases aligning to TRBD1. Trimming removed 3 bases from V and 3 bases from J; junction bases left unmatched: 11. The CDR3 extends over 18 amino acids. The germline CDR1 and CDR2 sequences are LNHDA and SQIVND (reference sequence). The CDR3 region is CASSMKGQGAPFDTEAFF. The CDR3 nucleotides read TGTGCCAGTAGTATGAAGGGACAGGGGGCTCCTTTCGACACTGAAGCTTTCTTT.

This chain connects TRBV28 to TRBJ1-2; 8 nucleotides match TRBD1. The CDR3 sequence is 13 residues long. Germline CDR1 is MDHEN and CDR2 is SYDVKM. Trimming at V came to 2 bases and at J to 10 bases, leaving 6 bases not matched to a gene. This CDR3 reads CASSLDRGFYYTF. The CDR3 nucleotides are TGTGCCAGCAGTTTAGACAGGGGTTTTTACTACACCTTC.

This chain uses TRBV5-1 with TRBJ2-3; D is possibly TRBD2 (6 bases). The CDR3 runs to 15 residues. V was trimmed by 0 bases and J by 1 base, leaving 9 bases between them. Germline V gene lookup returns CDR1 SGHRS and CDR2 YFSETQ. CDR3 nucleotide sequence: TGCGCCAGCAGCTTGGCGGGAGTAGGCACAGATACGCAGTATTTT. It translates to CASSLAGVGTDTQYF.

To note about this clone: Its ends do not fully match the called genes, so a read error is possible. Other DNA variants within this sample encode the same CDR3. The chain combines TRBV5-1 with TRBJ2-5; possible D gene TRBD2, 6 bases. Germline V gene sequence: CDR1 SGHRS, CDR2 YFSETQ. The CDR3 is 14 residues long. CDR3 in DNA: TGCGCCAGCAGCAACGGAGGGATACAAGAGACTCAGTACTTC. This encodes CASSNGGIQETQYF.

The genes are TRBV7-9 and TRBJ2-1, with 8 positions matching TRBD2. The junction had 18 bases not matched to a gene; V was cut back by 1 base and J by 7 bases. The CDR3 length is 19 residues. CDR1 is SEHNR, CDR2 FQNEAQ, per germline (reference sequence). CDR3 sequence reads: CASSLGRLLAGPGVNEQFF. The CDR3 DNA sequence: TGTGCCAGCAGCTTAGGACGATTATTAGCGGGACCAGGGGTAAATGAGCAGTTCTTC. Full variable domain (outside the CDR3, taken from reference TRBV7-9 and TRBJ2-1): DTGVSQNPRHKITKRGQNVTFRCDPISEHNRLYWYRQTLGQGPEFLTYFQNEAQLEKSRLLSDRFSAERPKGSFSTLEIQRTEQGDSAMYLCASSLGRLLAGPGVNEQFFGPGTRLTVL.

About this clone itself: Other DNA sequences in the sample encode the same CDR3. The chain combines TRBV7-2 with TRBJ2-7, with 16 bases aligning to TRBD2. CDR1 is SGHTA, CDR2 FQGNSA, per germline. Trimming took 3 bases from V and 4 from J; bases not matched to a gene: 0. The length of the CDR3 is 15 residues. The CDR3 region has the DNA TGTGCCAGCAGCTTGGGACTAGCGGGAGGGTACGAGCAGTACTTC. Its translation is CASSLGLAGGYEQYF.

J is TRBJ2-1 and V is TRBV6-6; 8 bases agree with TRBD2. Germline lookup yields CDR1 MNHNY and CDR2 SVGAGI (reference sequence). The trim removed 6 bases at V and 9 bases at J, leaving 10 bases unmatched. This CDR3 contains 14 residues. The CDR3 here is CASRFTGGPSEQFF. For the CDR3, the DNA is TGTGCCAGCAGATTCACGGGAGGGCCAAGTGAGCAGTTCTTC.

The chain couples TRBV4-1 to TRBJ2-7; 7 bases are shared with TRBD1. This CDR3 comprises 15 residues. V lost 1 base and J lost 3; bases outside the gene matches: 6. Germline V gene sequence: CDR1 MGHRA, CDR2 YSYEKL. Written as DNA, the CDR3 is TGCGCCAGCAGCCAAGCTTTACAGGGGAACTACGAGCAGTACTTC. Amino acids: CASSQALQGNYEQYF.

The chain is built from TRBV7-9 and TRBJ2-5; 10 bases fit TRBD2. CDR1 is SEHNR, CDR2 FQNEAQ, per germline (reference sequence). The V segment lost 1 base and the J segment 5 bases; nucleotides outside the gene matches: 4. This CDR3 is 15 amino acids long. CDR3 DNA sequence: TGTGCCAGCAGCTTAGGAACTAGCGGGACGGAGACCCAGTACTTC. Translated: CASSLGTSGTETQYF.

V usage is TRBV6-4 and J usage is TRBJ2-7, with TRBD1 matching over 9 bases. Germline lookup yields CDR1 MRHNA and CDR2 SNTAGT. The J segment lost 3 bases and the V segment lost 2 bases, leaving 5 bases of the junction unmatched. The CDR3 is made up of 15 amino acids. CDR3 nucleotide sequence: TGTGCCAGCAGTGACACGGGACAGGGTATCTACGAGCAGTACTTC. This codes for CASSDTGQGIYEQYF.

The V gene is TRBV29-1, the J gene TRBJ1-4, with 8 positions matching TRBD1. The germline CDR1 and CDR2 sequences are SQVTM and ANQGSEA. The CDR3 is made up of 13 amino acids. Unmatched junction bases numbered 4, after V lost 6 bases and J lost 4 bases. CDR3: CSVRTGNNEKLFF. The CDR3 DNA sequence: TGCAGCGTCCGGACAGGGAATAATGAAAAACTGTTTTTT.